Presented here are 30 T cell receptor beta chains from one specimen sequenced in a study of shared clonotypes between healthy human individuals (dated by TCRdb to 2020 to 2022). The receptor library was made with the immunoSEQ multiplex PCR assay. Imported from immuneACCESS, the table was reduced by TCRdb to in-frame sequences with V and J called. These copies leave out some clones; in studies compared against another copy, an unresolved V gene accounts for under half, and the cause of the remainder is not known. The sample has roughly 2 million clones on record, 95% of them singletons. The top ten clonotypes cover 0.13% of the sample. Material: naive CD4+ T cells sorted from blood. The meaning of the sample's cell subset or site label: CD45RA+ positively selected. Receptor source: a man aged 18 to 30 in good health.

This chain uses TRBV19 with TRBJ1-2; 9 bases are a match to TRBD1. Trimming removed 4 bases from V and 4 bases from J; junction bases left unmatched: 7. Germline V CDR1 and CDR2: LNHDA, SQIVND (reference sequence). The CDR3 sequence is 15 residues long. CDR3 nucleotides: TGTGCCAGTAGTAGCCGGGACAGGGTTTTCTATGGCTACACCTTC. The encoded protein is CASSSRDRVFYGYTF.

V is TRBV5-6 and J is TRBJ2-5; TRBD1 agrees at 8 bases. V lost 3 bases, J lost 2 bases, and 3 bases stayed unmatched. The CDR3 has 14 amino acids. The germline CDR1 and CDR2 sequences are SGHDT and YYEEEE. CDR3 DNA sequence: TGTGCCAGCAGCTCAACAGGGGGACAAGAGACCCAGTACTTC. Protein product: CASSSTGGQETQYF.

The chain is built from TRBV19 and TRBJ1-5; TRBD1 is a possible D gene (5 bases). CDR3 length: 12 residues. V gave up 7 bases and J gave up 7 bases, with 11 bases separating them. Germline V gives CDR1 LNHDA, CDR2 SQIVND (reference sequence). The CDR3: CASTFEGQPQHF. CDR3 DNA: TGTGCCAGTACATTCGAGGGGCAGCCCCAGCATTTT.

This chain links TRBV9 with TRBJ1-1, with D perhaps matching TRBD1 (5 bases). Per germline, CDR1 SGDLS and CDR2 YYNGEE. CDR3 length: 15 amino acids. Trimming removed 0 bases at V and 1 base at J, with 10 bases between. Written as DNA, the CDR3 is TGTGCCAGCAGCGTAGAGTCCGGGGCGAACACTGAAGCTTTCTTT. Protein: CASSVESGANTEAFF.

The V gene is TRBV6-1, the J gene TRBJ2-2, with 10 bases that match TRBD1. The germline V gene encodes CDR1 MNHNS and CDR2 SASEGT. The CDR3 runs to 15 residues. J gave up 4 bases and V 5 bases, and 4 bases lay outside the gene matches. CDR3 bases: TGTGCCAGCAGTTCCCGGGACAGGGGCACCGGGGAGCTGTTTTTT. This gives the protein CASSSRDRGTGELFF.

J is TRBJ1-6 and V is TRBV5-1; D is unclear. This CDR3 is 16 amino acids long. Germline-derived CDR1 and CDR2 are SGHRS and YFSETQ. Trimming removed 0 bases from V and 8 bases from J, with 15 bases in between. CDR3 amino acids: CASSLGPRTEYSPLHF. The CDR3 DNA follows: TGCGCCAGCAGCTTGGGACCCAGGACCGAATATTCACCCCTCCACTTT.

The chain uses TRBV7-9 and TRBJ1-3; D is uncertain. Germline CDR1 reads SEHNR; CDR2 reads FQNEAQ (reference sequence). The CDR3 length is 16 residues. Trimming removed 3 bases at V and 0 bases at J, with 12 bases between. This chain's CDR3 is CASSFFTDNSGNTIYF. The CDR3 DNA sequence: TGTGCCAGCAGCTTCTTTACAGATAACTCTGGAAACACCATATATTTT.

This chain links TRBV6-5 with TRBJ2-2; D gene uncertain. This CDR3 spans 12 amino acids. Germline-derived CDR1 and CDR2 are MNHEY and SVGAGI. V dropped 7 bases and J dropped 7 bases, with 10 bases sitting between them. The DNA for the CDR3 is TGTGCCAGCACCCGTTCGGGCGGGGAGCTGTTTTTT. This translates into CASTRSGGELFF.

Worth noting for this clone: One end of the junction does not line up with germline, which may come from a read error. V is TRBV28 and J is TRBJ1-6; no reliable D call. CDR1 is MDHEN, CDR2 SYDVKM, per germline. The CDR3 is made up of 15 amino acids. CDR3 bases: TGTGCCAGCAGTTTATGGCCCTCCAATAATTCACCCCTCCACTTT. It codes for CASSLWPSNNSPLHF.

The chain uses TRBV4-3 and TRBJ2-5, with D perhaps TRBD2 (5 bases). Germline CDR1 LGHNA, CDR2 YSLEER. This CDR3 region has 17 residues. Deletions cut 4 bases from V and 1 base from J, with 19 bases between. The CDR3 DNA sequence: TGCGCCAGCAGCCTGCGACCACTACTAGAACCCCAAGAGACCCAGTACTTC. Protein: CASSLRPLLEPQETQYF.

This clone was observed a handful of times. The chain employs TRBV2 and TRBJ2-7; 7 nucleotides align to TRBD2. Germline V lookup: CDR1 SNHLY, CDR2 FYNNEI. Germline trimming cut 5 bases from V and 6 bases from J; bases unmatched to any gene: 13. The CDR3 covers 15 residues. The DNA for the CDR3 is TGTGCCAGCAGTTCCTCGGGAGCCCCGGGGGGCGAGCAGTACTTC. This translates into CASSSSGAPGGEQYF.

The genes are TRBV6-6 and TRBJ1-6; TRBD1 matches 8 bases. V lost 4 bases to trimming and J lost 7 bases; unmatched junction nucleotides: 3. Germline values: CDR1 MNHNY, CDR2 SVGAGI (reference sequence). The CDR3 covers 14 residues. DNA of the CDR3: TGTGCCAGCAGTTCCCGGACAGGGAATTCACCCCTCCACTTT. It codes for CASSSRTGNSPLHF.

On this clone itself: Other DNA sequences in this specimen translate into the identical CDR3. The genes are TRBV28 and TRBJ2-7; no clear D. V lost 5 bases, J lost 4 bases, and 9 bases lay in between. CDR3 length: 12 amino acids. Looked up from germline, CDR1 is MDHEN and CDR2 is SYDVKM. CDR3 coding DNA: TGTGCCAGCAGTCCTCGCCGATACGAGCAGTACTTC. Its translation is CASSPRRYEQYF. Full variable domain (remainder filled in from reference TRBV28 and TRBJ2-7): DVKVTQSSRYLVKRTGEKVFLECVQDMDHENMFWYRQDPGLGLRLIYFSYDVKMKEKGDIPEGYSVSREKKERFSLILESASTNQTSMYLCASSPRRYEQYFGPGTRLTVT.

This sequence joins TRBV2 and TRBJ2-7, with 8 bases aligning to TRBD1. Germline CDR1 SNHLY, CDR2 FYNNEI. CDR3 length equals 14 residues. The J segment lost 5 bases and the V segment lost 6 bases, leaving 9 bases of the junction unmatched. CDR3 DNA: TGTGCCAGCAGGGAGGACAGGGTCGGCCACGAGCAGTACTTC. Translation gives CASREDRVGHEQYF.

The chain employs TRBV10-3 and TRBJ2-5, with D hard to call. The CDR3 is 12 amino acids. The V and J ends lost 6 bases and 1 base respectively, with 6 bases between them. Germline CDR1 is ENHRY and CDR2 is SYGVKD. The CDR3 is CAIRHSQETQYF. The CDR3 DNA sequence: TGTGCCATCAGGCACAGCCAAGAGACCCAGTACTTC.

Notes on this clone: In the same sample, other DNA sequences code for this CDR3. The chain recombines TRBV2 with TRBJ2-7, with TRBD1 as a possible D gene (6 bases). The CDR3 totals 11 residues. Trimming stripped 8 bases from V and 7 bases from J, with 12 bases between. Germline V gene sequence: CDR1 SNHLY, CDR2 FYNNEI. Written as DNA, the CDR3 is TGTGCCAGCGGTACAGGGTATGAGCAGTACTTC. Translation gives CASGTGYEQYF. Drawing the rest from reference TRBV2 and TRBJ2-7, the complete variable domain is EPEVTQTPSHQVTQMGQEVILRCVPISNHLYFYWYRQILGQKVEFLVSFYNNEISEKSEIFDDQFSVERPDGSNFTLKIRSTKLEDSAMYFCASGTGYEQYFGPGTRLTVT.

The CDR3 region is CASSQDPSETDTQYF. CDR3 in DNA: TGCGCCAGCAGCCAAGATCCTAGCGAAACAGATACGCAGTATTTT. The rearrangement uses TRBV4-3 and TRBJ2-3; D is possibly TRBD2 (6 bases). Germline assignment: CDR1 LGHNA and CDR2 YSLEER. Trimming left V 0 bases short and J 3 bases short, with 10 bases between. The CDR3 runs to 15 residues.

This chain connects TRBV7-9 to TRBJ2-1, with D perhaps matching TRBD1 (6 bases). Trimming removed 5 bases from V and 0 bases from J, with 14 bases in between. The germline CDR1 and CDR2 sequences are SEHNR and FQNEAQ (reference sequence). The CDR3 loop spans 16 amino acids. CDR3 sequence reads: CASSRLTTGSYNEQFF. The CDR3 coding sequence is TGTGCCAGCAGCCGGCTAACGACAGGCTCCTACAATGAGCAGTTCTTC.

The chain employs TRBV6-1 and TRBJ1-2; D remains ambiguous. The ends were cut back, 0 bases at V and 0 bases at J, with 8 bases in the middle. This CDR3 region has 15 residues. Germline V gene lookup returns CDR1 MNHNS and CDR2 SASEGT. The DNA of the CDR3 is TGTGCCAGCAGTGAAGCACAGCTAGCTAACTATGGCTACACCTTC. It is translated as CASSEAQLANYGYTF.

The rearrangement joins TRBV5-6 to TRBJ2-3; TRBD1 is a possible D gene (6 bases). The CDR3 covers 15 residues. The ends were cut back, 3 bases at V and 1 base at J, with 12 bases in the middle. Germline CDR1 and CDR2: SGHDT and YYEEEE. CDR3 in DNA: TGTGCCAGCAGCTCGGGACAAATCCGCACAGATACGCAGTATTTT. This translates into CASSSGQIRTDTQYF. The whole variable domain, filled in from reference TRBV5-6 and TRBJ2-3, reads DAGVTQSPTHLIKTRGQQVTLRCSPKSGHDTVSWYQQALGQGPQFIFQYYEEEERQRGNFPDRFSGHQFPNYSSELNVNALLLGDSALYLCASSSGQIRTDTQYFGPGTRLTVL.

J is TRBJ1-4 and V is TRBV29-1; 8 bases are a match to TRBD1. From germline, CDR1 is SQVTM and CDR2 ANQGSEA. The V gene end was trimmed by 7 bases and the J gene end by 10 bases; junction bases not matched to a gene: 11. The CDR3 is 13 residues long. The CDR3 region has the DNA TGCAGCGCCCAACAGGGGGGCGCGGGAAAACTGTTTTTT. Translation gives CSAQQGGAGKLFF. Drawing the rest from reference TRBV29-1 and TRBJ1-4, the complete variable domain is SAVISQKPSRDICQRGTSLTIQCQVDSQVTMMFWYRQQPGQSLTLIATANQGSEATYESGFVIDKFPISRPNLTFSTLTVSNMSPEDSSIYLCSAQQGGAGKLFFGSGTQLSVL.

The gene calls are TRBV7-2 and TRBJ1-2; 9 bases are a match to TRBD1. CDR1 SGHTA and CDR2 FQGNSA come from the germline V gene. The CDR3 spans 13 residues. The trim removed 4 bases at V and 8 bases at J, leaving 5 bases unmatched. CDR3: CASSSQGARGYTF. The CDR3 DNA reads TGTGCCAGCAGCTCACAGGGGGCGCGCGGCTACACCTTC.

The J gene is TRBJ2-1, the V gene TRBV4-3; 7 nucleotides line up with TRBD2. The germline V gene has CDR1 LGHNA and CDR2 YSLEER. Trimming took 0 bases from V and 6 from J; bases not matched to a gene: 8. CDR3 length: 16 amino acids. DNA for the CDR3: TGCGCCAGCAGCCAAGATGGCGGGAGTCAACGCAATGAGCAGTTCTTC. Protein product: CASSQDGGSQRNEQFF.

CDR3 bases: TGTGCCAGCAGCCCAACATTCGGGGGCTATGGCTACACCTTC. This translates into CASSPTFGGYGYTF. The gene calls are TRBV6-1 and TRBJ1-2; possible D gene TRBD1, 5 bases. The CDR3 spans 14 residues. V gave up 6 bases and J gave up 4 bases, with 15 bases separating them. Germline V gives CDR1 MNHNS, CDR2 SASEGT.

Here the CDR3 DNA reads TGTGCCAGCAGCTTGGCCCAAGCTAGCGGGGGACAAGAGACCCAGTACTTC. This sequence encodes CASSLAQASGGQETQYF. This chain connects TRBV5-4 to TRBJ2-5; 10 bases align to TRBD2. The CDR3 has 17 amino acids. Trimming removed 0 bases from V and 2 bases from J; junction bases left unmatched: 7. Germline V CDR1 and CDR2: SGHNT, YYREEE (reference sequence).

CDR3 bases: TGTGCCTGGAGTGTAGGAAGCGACGTCTCTGGAAACACCATATATTTT. It translates to CAWSVGSDVSGNTIYF. V is TRBV30 and J is TRBJ1-3; unclear D gene. Trimming took 0 bases from V and 0 from J, leaving 12 bases between them. Germline CDR1 GTSNPN, CDR2 SVGIG (reference sequence). The CDR3 totals 16 residues.

The rearrangement uses TRBV9 and TRBJ2-3, with TRBD2 matching over 7 bases. CDR1 and CDR2 (germline): SGDLS, YYNGEE. Trimming at V came to 0 bases and at J to 1 base, leaving 5 bases not matched to a gene. The CDR3 is 16 amino acids. The CDR3 bases are TGTGCCAGCAGCGTAGGGGAGGGTACACGCACAGATACGCAGTATTTT. Translated: CASSVGEGTRTDTQYF.

This clone was counted once. The gene calls are TRBV6-5 and TRBJ1-2; D call uncertain. The CDR3 has 13 residues. The germline gives CDR1 MNHEY, CDR2 SVGAGI. Trimming pared 2 bases from V and 3 bases from J, leaving 7 bases between. DNA of the CDR3: TGTGCCAGCAGTTACGCCTCGTACTATGGCTACACCTTC. Translating it yields CASSYASYYGYTF.

This chain connects TRBV6-1 to TRBJ1-1, with 7 bases aligning to TRBD1. The V and J ends lost 2 bases and 4 bases, in that order; junction bases with no gene match: 4. The CDR3 covers 14 residues. The germline gives CDR1 MNHNS, CDR2 SASEGT. This CDR3 reads CASSERQGRTEAFF. The CDR3 DNA reads as TGTGCCAGCAGTGAACGACAGGGTCGCACTGAAGCTTTCTTT.

V and J are TRBV11-2 and TRBJ1-6; D remains unclear. The CDR3 sequence is 14 residues long. With 1 base removed from V and 10 bases from J, the gap between germline ends came to 11 bases. Germline V lookup: CDR1 SGHAT, CDR2 FQNNGV. The CDR3 loop reads CASSLGKRESPLHF. DNA for the CDR3: TGTGCCAGCAGCTTAGGGAAAAGGGAGTCACCCCTCCACTTT.